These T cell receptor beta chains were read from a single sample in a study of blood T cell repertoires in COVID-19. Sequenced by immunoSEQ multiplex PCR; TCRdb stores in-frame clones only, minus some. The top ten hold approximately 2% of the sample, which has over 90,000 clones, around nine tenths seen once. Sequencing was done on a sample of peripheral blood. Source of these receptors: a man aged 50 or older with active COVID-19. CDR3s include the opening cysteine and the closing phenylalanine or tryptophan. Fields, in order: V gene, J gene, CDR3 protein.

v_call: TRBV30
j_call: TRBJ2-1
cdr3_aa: CAWSVPGLGSREQFF

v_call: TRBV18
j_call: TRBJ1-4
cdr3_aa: CASSPNTPPNEKLFF

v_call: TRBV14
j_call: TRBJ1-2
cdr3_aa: CASSLGAGYGYTF

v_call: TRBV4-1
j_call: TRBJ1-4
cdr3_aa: CASSQAQGGTNEKLFF

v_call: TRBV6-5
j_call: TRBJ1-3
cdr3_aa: CASSRDRISGNTIYF

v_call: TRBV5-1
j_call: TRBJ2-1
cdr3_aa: CASSPIPGAARFF

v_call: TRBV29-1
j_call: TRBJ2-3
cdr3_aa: CSVVIRQRLAGNTDTQYF

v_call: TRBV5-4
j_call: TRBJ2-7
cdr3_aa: CASSLLVGQGADEQYF

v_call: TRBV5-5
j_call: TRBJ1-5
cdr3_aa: CASSLGQGQPQHF

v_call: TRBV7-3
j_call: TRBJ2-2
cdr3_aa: CASSLTSGYWANTGELFF

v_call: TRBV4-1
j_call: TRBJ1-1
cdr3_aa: CASRPDRGGMNTEAFF

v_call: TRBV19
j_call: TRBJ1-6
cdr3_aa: CASRMDRAHNSPLHF

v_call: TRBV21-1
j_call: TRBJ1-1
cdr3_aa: CASSQIYGDRTHTEAFF

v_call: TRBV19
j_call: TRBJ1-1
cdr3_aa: CASSITGTGSNTEAFF

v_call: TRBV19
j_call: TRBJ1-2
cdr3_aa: CASSIQGARGYTF

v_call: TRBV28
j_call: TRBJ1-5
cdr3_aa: CASSLSGGGGYQPQHF

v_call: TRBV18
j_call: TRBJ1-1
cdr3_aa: CASSPPFLNTEAFF

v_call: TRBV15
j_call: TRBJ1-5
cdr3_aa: CATTGTGGIQPQHF

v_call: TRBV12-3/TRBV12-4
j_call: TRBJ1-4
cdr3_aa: CASKGQAGEKLFF

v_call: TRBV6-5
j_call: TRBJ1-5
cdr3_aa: CASSSTANSNQPQHF

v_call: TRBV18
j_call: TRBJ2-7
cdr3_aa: CASSQGTASSSYEQYF

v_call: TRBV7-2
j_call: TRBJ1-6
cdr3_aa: CASSLVGVKSNSPLHF

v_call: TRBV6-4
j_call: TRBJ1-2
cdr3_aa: CASSGDSDYGYTF

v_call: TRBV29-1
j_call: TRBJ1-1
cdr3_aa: CSVGRGGQGNTEAFF

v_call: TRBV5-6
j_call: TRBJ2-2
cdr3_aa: CASSLGGFWGELFF

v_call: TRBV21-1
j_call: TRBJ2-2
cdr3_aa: CASSKPIVTELFF

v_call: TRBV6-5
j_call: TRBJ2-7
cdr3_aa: CASRRTSGGAYEQYF

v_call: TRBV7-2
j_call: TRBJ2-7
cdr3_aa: CASSADSGDYEQYF

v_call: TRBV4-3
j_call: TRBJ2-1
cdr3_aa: CASSPEGGGRLEQFF

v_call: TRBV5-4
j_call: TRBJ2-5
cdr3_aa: CASSLAGGGSQETQYF

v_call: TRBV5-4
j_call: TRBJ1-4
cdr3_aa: CASSFDRATTNEKLFF

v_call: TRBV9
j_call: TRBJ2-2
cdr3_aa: CASSVGLAGGPNTGELFF

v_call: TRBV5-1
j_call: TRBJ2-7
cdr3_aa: CASSLAGTGSAYEQYF

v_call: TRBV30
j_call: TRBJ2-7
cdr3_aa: CAWSGLTYEQYF

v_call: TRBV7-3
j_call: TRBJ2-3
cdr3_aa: CASSPRGTGGPTDTQYF

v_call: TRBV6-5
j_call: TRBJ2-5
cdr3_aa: CASTRQGREETQYF

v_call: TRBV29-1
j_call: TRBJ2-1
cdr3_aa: CSVQGLLIDNEQFF

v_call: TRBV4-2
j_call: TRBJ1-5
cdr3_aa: CASSQAQGQLIPFYSNQPQHF

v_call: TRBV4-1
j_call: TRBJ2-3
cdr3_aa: CASSQRQGAPTDTQYF

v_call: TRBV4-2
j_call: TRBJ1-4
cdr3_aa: CASSQGQGSSTNEKLFF

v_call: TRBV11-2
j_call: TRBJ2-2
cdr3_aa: CASSPDRDRRTGELFF

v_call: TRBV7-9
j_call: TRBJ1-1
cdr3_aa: CASSSDTLDTEAFF

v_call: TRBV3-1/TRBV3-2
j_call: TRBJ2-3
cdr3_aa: CASSQVGGGADTQYF

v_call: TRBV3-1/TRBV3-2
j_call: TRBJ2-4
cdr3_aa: CASSQEGWSGDKAKNIQYF

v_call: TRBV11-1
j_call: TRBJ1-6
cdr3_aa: CASSLVDRNNSPLHF

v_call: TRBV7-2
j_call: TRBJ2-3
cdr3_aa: CASSRTSGGDTQYF

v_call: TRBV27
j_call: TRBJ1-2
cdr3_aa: CASSLSFQISNYGYTF

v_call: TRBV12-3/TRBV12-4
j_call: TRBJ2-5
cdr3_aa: CASRPAGTETQYF

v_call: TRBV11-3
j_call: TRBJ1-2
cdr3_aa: CASRWASEGVHGYTF

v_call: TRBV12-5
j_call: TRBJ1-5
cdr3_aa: CASGYGLGANQPQHF

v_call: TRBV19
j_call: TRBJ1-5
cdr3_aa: CASRLNREGNQPQHF

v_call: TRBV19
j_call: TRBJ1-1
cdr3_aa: CASSKRGLTWNTEAFF

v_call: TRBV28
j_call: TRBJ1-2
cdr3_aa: CASSSGQDYGYTF

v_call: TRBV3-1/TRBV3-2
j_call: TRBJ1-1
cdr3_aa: CASSPGIRRSNTEAFF

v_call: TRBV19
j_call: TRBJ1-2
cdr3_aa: CASSGPGQSNPSGGYTF

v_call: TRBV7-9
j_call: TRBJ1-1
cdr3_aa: CASSIDTGRLNTEAFF

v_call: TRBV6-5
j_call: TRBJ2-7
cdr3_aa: CASSSPPRGQGKQYF

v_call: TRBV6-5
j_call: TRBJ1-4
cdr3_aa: CASRTPGGVTEKLFF

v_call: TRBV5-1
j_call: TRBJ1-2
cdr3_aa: CASSNKTGVYGYTF

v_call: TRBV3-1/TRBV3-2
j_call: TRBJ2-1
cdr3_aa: CASSHLGTGDYNEQFF